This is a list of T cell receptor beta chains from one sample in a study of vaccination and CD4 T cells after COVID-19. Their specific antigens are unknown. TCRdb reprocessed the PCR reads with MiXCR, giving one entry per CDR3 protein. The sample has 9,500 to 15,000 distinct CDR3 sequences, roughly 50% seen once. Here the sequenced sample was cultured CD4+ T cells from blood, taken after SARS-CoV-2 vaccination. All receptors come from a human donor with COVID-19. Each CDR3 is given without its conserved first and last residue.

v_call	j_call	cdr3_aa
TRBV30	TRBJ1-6	AWRTGGSYNSPLH
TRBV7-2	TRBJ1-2	ASSPRGNYGYT
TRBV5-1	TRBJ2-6	ASSLGISGANVLT
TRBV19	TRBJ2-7	ASRKAASFEQY
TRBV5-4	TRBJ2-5	ASSQGLARETQY
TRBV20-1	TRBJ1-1	SAPIPTGYRTEAF
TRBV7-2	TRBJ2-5	ASSPRGPQETQY
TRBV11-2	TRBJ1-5	ASSLGADQPQH
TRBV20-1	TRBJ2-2	SAPKWGGIAGELF
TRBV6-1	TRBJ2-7	AVWTGTSYEQY
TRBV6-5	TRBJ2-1	ASSYRTSGYYNEQF
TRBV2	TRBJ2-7	ASSVDRAPNEQY
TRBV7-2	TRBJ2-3	ASSRKRGIDTQY
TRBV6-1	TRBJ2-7	ASSEGNPYEQY
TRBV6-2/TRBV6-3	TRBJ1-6	ASGDLRGDNSPLH
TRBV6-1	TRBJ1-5	ASSGGTGGISNQPQH
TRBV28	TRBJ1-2	ASSLRDPLGYT
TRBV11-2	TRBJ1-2	ASSLTDGVFGYT
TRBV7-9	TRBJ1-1	ASSLFPTGAAEAF
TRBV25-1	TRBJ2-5	ASSEWRGDQETQY
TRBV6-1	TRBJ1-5	ASSKRTGDNQPQH
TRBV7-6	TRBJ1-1	ASSLKGGGNTEAF
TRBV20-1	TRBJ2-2	SAGRLAGATGELF
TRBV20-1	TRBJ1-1	SGARNTEAF
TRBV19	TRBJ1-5	ASSTTGGGYSNQPQH
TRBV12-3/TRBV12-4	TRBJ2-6	ASSPVSQVGANVLT
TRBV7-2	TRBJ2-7	ASSLGRTGRAYEQY
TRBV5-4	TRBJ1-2	ASSGEAANYGYT
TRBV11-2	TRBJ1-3	ASSTWEGAGNTIY
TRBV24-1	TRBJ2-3	ATSDASGAGTDTQY
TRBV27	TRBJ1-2	ASSLTGQINYGYT
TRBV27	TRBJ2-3	ASSSPQLVTDTQY
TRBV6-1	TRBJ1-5	ANRVAGGNQPQH
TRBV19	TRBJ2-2	ASSSARTANTGELF
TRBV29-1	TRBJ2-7	SVTPGAGPYEQY
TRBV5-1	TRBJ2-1	ASSLPHNEQF
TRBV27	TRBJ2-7	ASSSLAGGPSSVEQY
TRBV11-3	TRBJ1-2	ASSLEGRGGNYGYT
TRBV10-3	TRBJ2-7	AISESPRGDEQY
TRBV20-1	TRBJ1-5	SARDRQGAGSNQPQH